What follows is one T cell receptor beta chain and its context. This table comes from immunoSEQ multiplex PCR, and its TCRdb copy is limited to in-frame clones, with some not included. This sample has tens of thousands of clones; just over 90% occur once, and the top ten carry 2.5% to 3%. This sample is drawn from a study of T cell changes during pregnancy in multiple sclerosis. CDR1 is SGHVS and CDR2 is FNYEAQ in the germline V gene. V trimming: 1 base; J trimming: 5 bases; junction bases outside the gene matches: 10. The CDR3 sequence is 17 residues long. The TCR sequence derives from a female donor with multiple sclerosis, enrolled in a pregnancy study. This sample comprised peripheral blood, obtained in the second trimester of pregnancy. The chain employs TRBV7-6 and TRBJ2-2; TRBD2 aligns across 7 bases. CDR3 nucleotide sequence: TGTGCCAGCAGCTTAGAGTCGGGAGGTGTAGGAACCGGGGAGCTGTTTTTT. Protein sequence: CASSLESGGVGTGELFF.